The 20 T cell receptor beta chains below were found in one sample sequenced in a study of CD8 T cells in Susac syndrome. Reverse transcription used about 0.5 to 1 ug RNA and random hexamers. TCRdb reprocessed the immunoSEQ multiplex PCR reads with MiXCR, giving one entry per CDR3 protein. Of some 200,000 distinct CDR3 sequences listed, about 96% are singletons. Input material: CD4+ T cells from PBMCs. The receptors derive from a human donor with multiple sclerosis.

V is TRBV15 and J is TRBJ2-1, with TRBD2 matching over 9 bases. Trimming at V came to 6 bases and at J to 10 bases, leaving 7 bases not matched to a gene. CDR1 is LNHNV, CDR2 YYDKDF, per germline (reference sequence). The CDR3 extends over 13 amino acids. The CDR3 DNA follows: TGTGCCACCAGGCTAGCGGGGTTTCTGGAGCAGTTCTTC. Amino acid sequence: CATRLAGFLEQFF.

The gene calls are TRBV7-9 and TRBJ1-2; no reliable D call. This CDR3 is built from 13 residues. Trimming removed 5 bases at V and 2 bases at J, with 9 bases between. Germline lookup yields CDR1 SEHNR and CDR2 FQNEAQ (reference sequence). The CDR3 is CASSPDQNYGYTF. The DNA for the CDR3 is TGTGCCAGCAGCCCGGACCAAAACTATGGCTACACCTTC.

CDR3 DNA sequence: TGTGCCAGCAGTATCCGGGACAGGGACCACAATGAGCAGTTCTTC. Protein sequence: CASSIRDRDHNEQFF. The chain links TRBV28 to TRBJ2-1, with 9 bases matching TRBD1. CDR1 is MDHEN and CDR2 is SYDVKM in the germline V gene. Trimming cost V 5 bases and J 5 bases; bases outside gene matches: 7. The length of the CDR3 is 15 residues.

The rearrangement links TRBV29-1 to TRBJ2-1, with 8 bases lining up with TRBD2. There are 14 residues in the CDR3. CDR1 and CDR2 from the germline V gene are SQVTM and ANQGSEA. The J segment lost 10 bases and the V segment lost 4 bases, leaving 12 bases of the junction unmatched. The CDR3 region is CSVVVTSALYEQFF. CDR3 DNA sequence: TGCAGCGTTGTTGTGACTAGCGCCCTATACGAGCAGTTCTTC.

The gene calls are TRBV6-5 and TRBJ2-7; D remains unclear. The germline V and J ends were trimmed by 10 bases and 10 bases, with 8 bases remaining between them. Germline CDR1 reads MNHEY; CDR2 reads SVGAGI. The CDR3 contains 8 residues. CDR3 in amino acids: CATGDQYF. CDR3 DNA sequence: TGTGCCACCGGTGATCAGTACTTC.

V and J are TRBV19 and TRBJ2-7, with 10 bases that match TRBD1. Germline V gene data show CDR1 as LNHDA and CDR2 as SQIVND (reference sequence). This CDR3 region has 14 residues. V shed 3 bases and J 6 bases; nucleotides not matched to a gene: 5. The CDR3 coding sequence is TGTGCCAGTAGTATTGTGGGACAGGGGTCCGAGCAGTACTTC. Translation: CASSIVGQGSEQYF.

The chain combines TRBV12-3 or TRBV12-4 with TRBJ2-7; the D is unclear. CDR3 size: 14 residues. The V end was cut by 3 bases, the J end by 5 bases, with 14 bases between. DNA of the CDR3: TGTGCCAGCAGTTTCCTAGGGCAATTTCACGAGCAGTACTTC. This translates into CASSFLGQFHEQYF.

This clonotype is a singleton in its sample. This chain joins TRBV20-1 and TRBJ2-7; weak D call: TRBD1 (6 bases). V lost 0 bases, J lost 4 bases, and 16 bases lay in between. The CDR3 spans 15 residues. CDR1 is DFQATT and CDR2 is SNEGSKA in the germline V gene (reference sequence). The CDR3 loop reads CSARDRRGTLYEQYF. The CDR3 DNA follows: TGCAGTGCTAGAGATCGTAGGGGGACCCTTTACGAGCAGTACTTC.

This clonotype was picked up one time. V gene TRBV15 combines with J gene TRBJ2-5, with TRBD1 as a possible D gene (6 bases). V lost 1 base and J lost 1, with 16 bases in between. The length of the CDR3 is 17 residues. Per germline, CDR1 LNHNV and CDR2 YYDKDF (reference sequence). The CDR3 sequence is CATSRGSHTGTQETQYF. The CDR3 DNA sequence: TGTGCCACCAGCAGAGGTTCTCATACAGGGACCCAAGAGACCCAGTACTTC.

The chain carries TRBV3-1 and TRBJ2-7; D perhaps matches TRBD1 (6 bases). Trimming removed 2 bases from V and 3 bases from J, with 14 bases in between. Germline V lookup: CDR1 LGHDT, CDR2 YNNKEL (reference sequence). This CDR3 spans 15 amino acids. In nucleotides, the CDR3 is TGTGCCAGCAGCCAAACGGCGGACAGAAACTACGAGCAGTACTTC. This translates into CASSQTADRNYEQYF.

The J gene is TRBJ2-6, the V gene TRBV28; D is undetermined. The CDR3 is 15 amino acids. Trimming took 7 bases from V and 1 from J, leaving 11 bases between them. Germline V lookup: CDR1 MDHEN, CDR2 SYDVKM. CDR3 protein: CASISKGSGANVLTF. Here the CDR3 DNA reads TGTGCCAGCATCTCAAAGGGATCTGGGGCCAACGTCCTGACTTTC.

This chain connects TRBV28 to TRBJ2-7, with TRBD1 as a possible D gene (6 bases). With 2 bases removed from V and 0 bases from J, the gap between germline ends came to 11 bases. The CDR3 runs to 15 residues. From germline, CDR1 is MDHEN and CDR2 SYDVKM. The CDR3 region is CASSLPGDGSYEQYF. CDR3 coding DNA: TGTGCCAGCAGTTTACCAGGGGACGGCTCCTACGAGCAGTACTTC.

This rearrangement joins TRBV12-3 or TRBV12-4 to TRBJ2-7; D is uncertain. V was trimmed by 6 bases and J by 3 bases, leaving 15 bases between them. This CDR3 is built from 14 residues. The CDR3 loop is CASSSKMGRYEQYF. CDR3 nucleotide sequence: TGTGCCAGCAGCTCTAAAATGGGTCGCTACGAGCAGTACTTC.

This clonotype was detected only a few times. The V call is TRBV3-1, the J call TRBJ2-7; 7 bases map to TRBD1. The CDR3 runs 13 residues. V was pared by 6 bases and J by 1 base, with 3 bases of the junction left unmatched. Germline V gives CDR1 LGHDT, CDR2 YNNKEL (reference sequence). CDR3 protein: CASSQGQSYEQYF. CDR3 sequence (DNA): TGTGCCAGCAGTCAGGGACAGTCCTACGAGCAGTACTTC.

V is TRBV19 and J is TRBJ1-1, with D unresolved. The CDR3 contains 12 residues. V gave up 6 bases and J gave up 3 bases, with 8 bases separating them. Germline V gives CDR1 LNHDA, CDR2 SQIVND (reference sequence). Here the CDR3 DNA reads TGTGCCAGTAGCCCTGGGGACACTGAAGCTTTCTTT. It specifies CASSPGDTEAFF.

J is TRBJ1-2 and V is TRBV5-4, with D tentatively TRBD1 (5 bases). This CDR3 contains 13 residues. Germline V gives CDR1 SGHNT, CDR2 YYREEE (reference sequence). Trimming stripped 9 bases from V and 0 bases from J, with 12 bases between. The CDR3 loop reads CATQDKANYGYTF. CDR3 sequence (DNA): TGTGCCACCCAGGACAAAGCTAACTATGGCTACACCTTC.

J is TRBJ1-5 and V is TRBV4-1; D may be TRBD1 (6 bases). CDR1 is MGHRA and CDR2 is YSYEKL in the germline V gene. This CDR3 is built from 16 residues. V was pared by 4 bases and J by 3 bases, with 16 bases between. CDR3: CASSPRPDSFNQPQHF. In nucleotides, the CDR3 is TGCGCCAGCAGCCCAAGACCGGACAGTTTCAATCAGCCCCAGCATTTT.

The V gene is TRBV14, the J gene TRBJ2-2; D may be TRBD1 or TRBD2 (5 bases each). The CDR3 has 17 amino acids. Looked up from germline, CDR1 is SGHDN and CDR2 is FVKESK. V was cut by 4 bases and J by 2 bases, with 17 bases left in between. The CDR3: CASSLLRGPQNTGELFF. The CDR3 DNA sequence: TGTGCCAGCAGCCTCCTCCGGGGACCGCAAAACACCGGGGAGCTGTTTTTT.

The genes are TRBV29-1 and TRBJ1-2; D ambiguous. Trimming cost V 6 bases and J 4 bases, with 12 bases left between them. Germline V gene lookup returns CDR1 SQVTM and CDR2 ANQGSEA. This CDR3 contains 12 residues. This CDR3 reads CSVSGRVYGYTF. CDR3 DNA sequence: TGCAGCGTGTCAGGACGCGTCTATGGCTACACCTTC.

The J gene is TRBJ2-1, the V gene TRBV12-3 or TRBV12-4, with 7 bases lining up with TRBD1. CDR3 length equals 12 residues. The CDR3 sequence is CACDRVPNEQFF. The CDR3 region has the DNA TGTGCTTGTGACAGGGTTCCGAATGAGCAGTTCTTC.